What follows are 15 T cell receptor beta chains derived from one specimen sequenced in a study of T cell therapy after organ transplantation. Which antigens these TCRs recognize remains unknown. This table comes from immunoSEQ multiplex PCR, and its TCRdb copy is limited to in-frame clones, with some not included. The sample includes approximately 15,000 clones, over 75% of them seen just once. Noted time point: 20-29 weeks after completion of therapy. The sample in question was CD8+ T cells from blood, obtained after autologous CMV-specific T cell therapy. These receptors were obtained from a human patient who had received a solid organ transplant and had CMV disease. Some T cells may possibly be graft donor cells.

CDR3 nucleotide sequence: TGCGCCAGCAGCCAAGACCCGACAGGGCGCGCAGATACGCAGTATTTT. This sequence encodes CASSQDPTGRADTQYF. This chain connects TRBV4-1 to TRBJ2-3, with 7 positions matching TRBD1. The V gene end was trimmed by 0 bases and the J gene end by 4 bases; junction bases not matched to a gene: 7. CDR3 length: 16 residues. Germline CDR1 reads MGHRA; CDR2 reads YSYEKL.

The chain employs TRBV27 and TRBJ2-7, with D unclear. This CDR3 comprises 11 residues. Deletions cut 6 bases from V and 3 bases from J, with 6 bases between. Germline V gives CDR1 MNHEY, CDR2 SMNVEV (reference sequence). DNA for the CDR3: TGTGCCAGCAGCTTGGGCTACGAGCAGTACTTC. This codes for CASSLGYEQYF.

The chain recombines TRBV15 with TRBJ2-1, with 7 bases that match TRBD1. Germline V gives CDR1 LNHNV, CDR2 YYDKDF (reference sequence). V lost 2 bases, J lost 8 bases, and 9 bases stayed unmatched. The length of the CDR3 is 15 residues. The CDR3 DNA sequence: TGTGCCACCAGCAGAAGGACAGGTGTTTCCCATGAGCAGTTCTTC. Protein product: CATSRRTGVSHEQFF.

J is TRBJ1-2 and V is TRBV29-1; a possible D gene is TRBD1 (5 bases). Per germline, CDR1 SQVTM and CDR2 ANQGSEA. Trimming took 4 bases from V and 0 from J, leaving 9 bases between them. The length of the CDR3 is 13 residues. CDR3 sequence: CSVVQGANYGYTF. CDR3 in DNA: TGCAGCGTTGTGCAGGGTGCTAACTATGGCTACACCTTC.

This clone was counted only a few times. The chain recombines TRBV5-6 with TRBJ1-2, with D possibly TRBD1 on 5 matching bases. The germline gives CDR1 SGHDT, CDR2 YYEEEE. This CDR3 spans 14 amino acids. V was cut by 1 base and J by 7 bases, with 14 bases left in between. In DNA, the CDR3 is TGTGCCAGCAGCTTGATGGCAGGGATAGGTGGCTACACCTTC. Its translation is CASSLMAGIGGYTF.

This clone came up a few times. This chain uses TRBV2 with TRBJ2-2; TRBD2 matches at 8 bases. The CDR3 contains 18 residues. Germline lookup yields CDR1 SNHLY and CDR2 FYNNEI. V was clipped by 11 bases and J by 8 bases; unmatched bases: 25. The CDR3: CAQRGRDFIIGPAGELFF. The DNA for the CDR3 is TGTGCCCAGCGGGGGCGGGACTTTATCATCGGTCCGGCGGGGGAGCTGTTTTTT.

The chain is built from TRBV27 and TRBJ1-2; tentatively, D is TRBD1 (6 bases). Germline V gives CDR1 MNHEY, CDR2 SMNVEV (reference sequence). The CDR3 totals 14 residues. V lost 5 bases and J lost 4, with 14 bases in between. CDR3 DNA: TGTGCCAGCAGTGGTACCAGGGGACCCTATGGCTACACCTTC. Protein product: CASSGTRGPYGYTF.

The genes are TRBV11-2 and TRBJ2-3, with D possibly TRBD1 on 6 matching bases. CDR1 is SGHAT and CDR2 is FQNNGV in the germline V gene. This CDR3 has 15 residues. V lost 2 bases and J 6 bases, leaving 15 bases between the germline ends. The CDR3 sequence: CASSLYNRAIDTQYF. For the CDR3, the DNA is TGTGCCAGCAGCTTATATAACAGGGCTATCGATACGCAGTATTTT.

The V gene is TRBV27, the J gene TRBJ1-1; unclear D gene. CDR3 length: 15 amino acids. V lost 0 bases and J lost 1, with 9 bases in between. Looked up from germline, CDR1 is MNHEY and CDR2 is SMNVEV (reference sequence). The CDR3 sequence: CASSLSPNANTEAFF. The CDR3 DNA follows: TGTGCCAGCAGTTTATCCCCTAACGCGAACACTGAAGCTTTCTTT.

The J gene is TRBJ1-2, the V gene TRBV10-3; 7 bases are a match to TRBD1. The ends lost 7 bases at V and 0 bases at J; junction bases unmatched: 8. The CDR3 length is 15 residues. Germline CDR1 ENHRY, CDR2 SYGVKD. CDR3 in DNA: TGTGCCATCAACCCTACAGGGGAGACTAACTATGGCTACACCTTC. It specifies CAINPTGETNYGYTF.

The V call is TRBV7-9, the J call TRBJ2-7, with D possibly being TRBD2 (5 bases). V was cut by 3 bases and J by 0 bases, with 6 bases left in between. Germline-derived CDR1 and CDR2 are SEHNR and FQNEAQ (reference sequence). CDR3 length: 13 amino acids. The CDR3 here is CASSLEDSYEQYF. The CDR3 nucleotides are TGTGCCAGCAGCTTGGAGGACTCCTACGAGCAGTACTTC.

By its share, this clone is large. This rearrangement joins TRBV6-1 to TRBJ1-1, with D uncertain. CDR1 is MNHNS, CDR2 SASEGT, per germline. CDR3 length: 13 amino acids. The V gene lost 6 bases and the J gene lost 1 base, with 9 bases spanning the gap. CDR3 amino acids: CASSFGPNTEAFF. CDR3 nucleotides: TGTGCCAGCAGCTTTGGGCCGAACACTGAAGCTTTCTTT.

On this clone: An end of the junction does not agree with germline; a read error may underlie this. The CDR3 bases are TGTGCTAGCAGCTTATCCAGGTCCTACAATGAGCAGTTCTTC. It yields the protein CASSLSRSYNEQFF. The V call is TRBV7-7, the J call TRBJ2-1; no clear D. Per the germline V gene, CDR1 is SSHAT and CDR2 is FNYEAQ (reference sequence). This CDR3 comprises 14 residues.

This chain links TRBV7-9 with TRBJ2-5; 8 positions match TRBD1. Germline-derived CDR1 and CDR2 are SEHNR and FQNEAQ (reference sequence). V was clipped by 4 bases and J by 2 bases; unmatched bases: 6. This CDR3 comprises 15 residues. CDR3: CASSSAHRGQETQYF. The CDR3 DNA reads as TGTGCCAGCAGCTCGGCCCACAGGGGGCAAGAGACCCAGTACTTC.

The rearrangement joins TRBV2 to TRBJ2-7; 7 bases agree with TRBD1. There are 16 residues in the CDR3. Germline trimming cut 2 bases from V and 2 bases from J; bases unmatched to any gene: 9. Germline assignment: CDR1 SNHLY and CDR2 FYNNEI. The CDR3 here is CASSELPGTETYEQYF. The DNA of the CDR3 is TGTGCCAGCAGTGAACTCCCCGGGACAGAGACCTACGAGCAGTACTTC.